The entry below gives a single T cell receptor beta chain sequence along with its context. Its antigen remains unknown. Germline CDR1 and CDR2: SGHRS and YFSETQ. The CDR3 runs to 17 residues. V was shortened by 0 bases and J by 0 bases, with 13 bases between the two germline ends. This specimen comes from a study of T cells in tumors after PD-1 blockade. Whole-study results and caveats: Peripheral recruitment is suggested, as some novel exhausted tumor clones were in pre-treatment blood.

Libraries were prepared by immunoSEQ multiplex PCR; TCRdb keeps only in-frame clonotypes and omits some of them. The sample carries about 47,000 clones, approximately 75% recorded once. This chain uses TRBV5-1 with TRBJ2-1, with unresolved D. This specimen consisted of PBMCs, obtained before anti-PD-1 treatment. The receptor was isolated from a human donor with basal cell carcinoma. CDR3 DNA sequence: TGCGCCAGCAGCTTGGAGGCACGGCCCAGCTCCTACAATGAGCAGTTCTTC. This codes for CASSLEARPSSYNEQFF.